The source of this T cell receptor beta chain is a study of human thymus T cells. The repertoire was sequenced with immunoSEQ multiplex PCR; TCRdb's copy has only in-frame clones and lacks some. The sample has some 50,000 clones, 85% to 95% seen once. A few counts support this clone. Germline loops: CDR1 DFQATT, CDR2 SNEGSKA (reference sequence). CDR3 size: 11 residues. This TCR came from a girl less than two years old with a congenital heart defect but otherwise immunologically healthy. Sequencing input: blood. V is TRBV20-1 and J is TRBJ1-1; D is unclear. The chain's CDR3 is CRGVLNTEAFF. As DNA, the CDR3 is TGCAGGGGAGTTCTAAACACTGAAGCTTTCTTT.